These 16 T cell receptor beta chains were sequenced from one sample in a study of blood T cell repertoires in COVID-19. TCRdb's table, derived via immunoSEQ multiplex PCR, lists solely in-frame clones and lacks some. This sample has roughly 80,000 clones, with about nine tenths found just once. The sequencing input was peripheral blood. Receptor source: an elderly man in a cohort sampled during active COVID-19.

The V and J genes are TRBV19 and TRBJ2-5, with D possibly TRBD1 on 5 matching bases. This CDR3 contains 14 residues. V was cut by 1 base and J by 5 bases, with 11 bases left in between. Germline CDR1 LNHDA, CDR2 SQIVND (reference sequence). CDR3 DNA sequence: TGTGCCAGTAGTATAGCAGGGAAGGGGGAGACCCAGTACTTC. This codes for CASSIAGKGETQYF.

This chain connects TRBV29-1 to TRBJ1-5, with D tentatively TRBD1 (5 bases). The CDR3 totals 13 residues. V dropped 5 bases and J dropped 2 bases, with 10 bases sitting between them. Germline values: CDR1 SQVTM, CDR2 ANQGSEA. This CDR3 reads CSVSGGGNQPQHF. The CDR3 coding sequence is TGCAGCGTTTCGGGGGGTGGCAATCAGCCCCAGCATTTT.

The V call is TRBV28, the J call TRBJ1-2; the match to TRBD1 covers 9 bases. This CDR3 has 15 residues. The V gene end was trimmed by 6 bases and the J gene end by 4 bases; junction bases not matched to a gene: 9. The germline V gene has CDR1 MDHEN and CDR2 SYDVKM. DNA of the CDR3: TGTGCCAGCAGGCCGGACAGGGGAGGCGGCTATGGCTACACCTTC. This codes for CASRPDRGGGYGYTF.

This clone was found once. The chain joins TRBV2 to TRBJ1-2, with D perhaps TRBD1 (6 bases). The germline V gene has CDR1 SNHLY and CDR2 FYNNEI. V lost 1 base, J lost 6 bases, and 6 bases lay in between. This CDR3 is built from 12 residues. The CDR3 protein is CASSEDRDGYTF. Written as DNA, the CDR3 is TGTGCCAGCAGTGAAGACAGGGATGGCTACACCTTC.

J is TRBJ2-3 and V is TRBV28, with 10 nucleotides matching TRBD2. The CDR3 spans 15 residues. Germline V gives CDR1 MDHEN, CDR2 SYDVKM. J lost 7 bases, V lost 5 bases, and 9 bases had no gene match. Here the CDR3 reads CASSHQRGGRNTQYF. CDR3 nucleotide sequence: TGTGCCAGCAGTCACCAGCGGGGGGGCCGGAATACGCAGTATTTT.

The rearrangement links TRBV3-1 (or the pseudogene TRBV3-2) to TRBJ2-1; 7 bases agree with TRBD1. Trimming at V came to 1 base and at J to 2 bases, leaving 5 bases not matched to a gene. Germline V gives CDR1 LGHDT, CDR2 YNNKEL (reference sequence). The CDR3 runs 16 residues. The CDR3 reads CASSQGSRGTYNEQFF. The DNA for the CDR3 is TGTGCCAGCAGCCAAGGGTCCAGGGGGACCTACAATGAGCAGTTCTTC.

The chain carries TRBV19 and TRBJ1-2; TRBD1 matches 10 bases. This CDR3 comprises 13 residues. Germline values: CDR1 LNHDA, CDR2 SQIVND (reference sequence). V shed 5 bases and J 7 bases; nucleotides not matched to a gene: 4. In nucleotides, the CDR3 is TGTGCCAGTAGTGTGACAGGGGGCGTTGGCTACACCTTC. Residues: CASSVTGGVGYTF.

This clone was recorded only once. The chain recombines TRBV6-2 or TRBV6-3 with TRBJ2-5, with 7 bases identical to TRBD2. This CDR3 spans 14 amino acids. Germline V gives CDR1 MNHEY, CDR2 SVGEGT. With V trimmed by 2 bases and J by 1 base, 1 base remained unmatched. In nucleotides, the CDR3 is TGTGCCAGCAGTTACGGACTAGTCCAAGAGACCCAGTACTTC. Its translation is CASSYGLVQETQYF.

The genes are TRBV7-9 and TRBJ1-2, with 7 bases lining up with TRBD1. With V trimmed by 3 bases and J by 3 bases, 10 bases remained unmatched. Germline-derived CDR1 and CDR2 are SEHNR and FQNEAQ (reference sequence). CDR3 length equals 16 residues. The CDR3 nucleotides read TGTGCCAGCAGCTTTACGAGGACAGGAGACTACTATGGCTACACCTTC. This translates into CASSFTRTGDYYGYTF. The full variable domain, in which reference TRBV7-9 and TRBJ1-2 provide the parts outside the CDR3, is DTGVSQNPRHKITKRGQNVTFRCDPISEHNRLYWYRQTLGQGPEFLTYFQNEAQLEKSRLLSDRFSAERPKGSFSTLEIQRTEQGDSAMYLCASSFTRTGDYYGYTFGSGTRLTVV.

This chain joins TRBV9 and TRBJ2-1, with D possibly TRBD1 on 5 matching bases. V shed 0 bases and J shed 5 bases, with 12 bases lying between them. Germline CDR1 SGDLS, CDR2 YYNGEE. CDR3 length: 15 amino acids. The CDR3, as DNA: TGTGCCAGCAGCGTAGCGTACAGGCGAAACAATGAGCAGTTCTTC. Translation: CASSVAYRRNNEQFF.

The chain recombines TRBV5-1 with TRBJ1-4; possible D gene TRBD1, 5 bases. Germline-derived CDR1 and CDR2 are SGHRS and YFSETQ. V was pared by 0 bases and J by 5 bases, with 11 bases between. The CDR3 consists of 15 residues. The CDR3 sequence: CASSLGQRGNEKLFF. The CDR3 DNA sequence: TGCGCCAGCAGCTTGGGACAGAGAGGAAATGAAAAACTGTTTTTT.

This chain joins TRBV14 and TRBJ2-5, with D perhaps TRBD2 (5 bases). Germline CDR1 is SGHDN and CDR2 is FVKESK. Trimming shortened V by 4 bases and J by 0 bases, and 9 bases separated the two germline ends. The CDR3 extends over 14 amino acids. CDR3: CASSPRVYQETQYF. CDR3 nucleotide sequence: TGTGCCAGCAGCCCGAGGGTGTACCAAGAGACCCAGTACTTC.

The rearrangement joins TRBV3-1 (or the pseudogene TRBV3-2) to TRBJ2-2, with 7 bases fitting TRBD1. The ends lost 2 bases at V and 0 bases at J; junction bases unmatched: 6. The CDR3 covers 17 residues. CDR1 and CDR2 from the germline V gene are LGHDT and YNNKEL (reference sequence). This CDR3 reads CASSQLGQGANTGELFF. In DNA, the CDR3 is TGTGCCAGCAGCCAACTGGGCCAGGGGGCGAACACCGGGGAGCTGTTTTTT.

This chain uses TRBV19 with TRBJ2-2; 10 bases align to TRBD2. The junction had 9 bases not matched to a gene; V was cut back by 6 bases and J by 2 bases. The CDR3 is made up of 17 amino acids. Germline CDR1 reads LNHDA; CDR2 reads SQIVND (reference sequence). This chain's CDR3 is CASRRLAGFPNTGELFF. The CDR3 DNA sequence: TGTGCCAGTAGAAGACTAGCGGGCTTTCCAAACACCGGGGAGCTGTTTTTT. The variable domain in full, completed from reference TRBV19 and TRBJ2-2, reads DGGITQSPKYLFRKEGQNVTLSCEQNLNHDAMYWYRQDPGQGLRLIYYSQIVNDFQKGDIAEGYSVSREKKESFPLTVTSAQKNPTAFYLCASRRLAGFPNTGELFFGEGSRLTVL.

The chain has TRBV7-6 and TRBJ2-7; 10 positions agree with TRBD1. Germline assignment: CDR1 SGHVS and CDR2 FNYEAQ. V dropped 1 base and J dropped 0; count of bases not matched to a gene: 6. The CDR3 consists of 17 residues. Here the CDR3 DNA reads TGTGCCAGCAGCTTAGTGGGGGACAGGGGCCTCTCCTACGAGCAGTACTTC. The encoded protein is CASSLVGDRGLSYEQYF.

The rearrangement links TRBV19 to TRBJ1-1, with TRBD1 matching over 9 bases. The CDR3 covers 13 residues. V lost 7 bases and J lost 5; bases outside the gene matches: 5. CDR1 is LNHDA and CDR2 is SQIVND in the germline V gene (reference sequence). CDR3 region: CASMDRGGTEAFF. The CDR3 DNA follows: TGTGCCAGTATGGACAGGGGCGGGACTGAAGCTTTCTTT. The full variable domain, completed using reference TRBV19 and TRBJ1-1, is DGGITQSPKYLFRKEGQNVTLSCEQNLNHDAMYWYRQDPGQGLRLIYYSQIVNDFQKGDIAEGYSVSREKKESFPLTVTSAQKNPTAFYLCASMDRGGTEAFFGQGTRLTVV.